This entry lists 27 T cell receptor beta chains sequenced from one sample in a study of OX40 agonist ivuxolimab in advanced cancers. Assay used: immunoSEQ multiplex PCR; TCRdb lists only in-frame clones, some missing. The sample lists about 61,000 clones, about 86% occurring once. Sequencing used CD4+ or CD8+ T cells sorted from blood, obtained in a trial of the OX40 agonist ivuxolimab. The receptors stem from an adult with an advanced solid tumor such as melanoma, head and neck, liver or kidney cancer.

This chain joins TRBV2 and TRBJ2-2; D is uncertain. Trimming stripped 4 bases from V and 6 bases from J, with 9 bases between. Germline V gene data show CDR1 as SNHLY and CDR2 as FYNNEI. This CDR3 comprises 13 residues. The CDR3 DNA follows: TGTGCCAGCAGTGGGTCCGGGTCCGGGGAGCTGTTTTTT. It translates to CASSGSGSGELFF.

V and J are TRBV5-1 and TRBJ2-3, with 8 nucleotides matching TRBD2. Per the germline V gene, CDR1 is SGHRS and CDR2 is YFSETQ. Trimming took 4 bases from V and 2 from J; bases not matched to a gene: 6. CDR3 size: 15 residues. CDR3 region: CASSPLAGHTDTQYF. CDR3 in DNA: TGCGCCAGCAGCCCCTTAGCGGGGCACACAGATACGCAGTATTTT.

V gene TRBV5-8 combines with J gene TRBJ2-5, with TRBD2 identical over 7 bases. The CDR3 loop spans 15 amino acids. CDR1 and CDR2 (germline): SGHTS, YDEGEE. The J segment lost 3 bases and the V segment lost 3 bases, leaving 8 bases of the junction unmatched. CDR3: CASSSRLAGEETQYF. CDR3 nucleotides: TGTGCCAGCAGCTCGAGACTAGCCGGAGAAGAGACCCAGTACTTC.

The genes are TRBV27 and TRBJ2-7; TRBD2 matches at 7 bases. The CDR3 runs 13 residues. CDR1 MNHEY and CDR2 SMNVEV come from the germline V gene (reference sequence). The V segment lost 1 base and the J segment 5 bases; nucleotides outside the gene matches: 2. CDR3 amino acids: CASSLFGGDEQYF. The CDR3 bases are TGTGCCAGCAGTTTATTTGGGGGGGACGAGCAGTACTTC.

The count of this clone is one. This chain connects TRBV7-9 to TRBJ1-2, with 10 positions matching TRBD1. Germline-derived CDR1 and CDR2 are SEHNR and FQNEAQ (reference sequence). The CDR3 has 15 residues. V lost 4 bases, J lost 2 bases, and 4 bases stayed unmatched. The CDR3 protein is CASSSSGQGNYGYTF. The CDR3, as DNA: TGTGCCAGCAGCTCGTCGGGACAGGGGAACTATGGCTACACCTTC.

This chain uses TRBV18 with TRBJ2-1; 8 bases fit TRBD2. The CDR3 spans 12 residues. Per the germline V gene, CDR1 is KGHSH and CDR2 is LQKENI. V shed 6 bases, J shed 9 bases, and the junction held 4 bases outside the gene matches. CDR3 nucleotide sequence: TGTGCCAGCTCGCCTCTAGCGGGTGAGCAGTTCTTC. Residues: CASSPLAGEQFF. The whole variable domain, remainder taken from reference TRBV18 and TRBJ2-1, is NAGVMQNPRHLVRRRGQEARLRCSPMKGHSHVYWYRQLPEEGLKFMVYLQKENIIDESGMPKERFSAEFPKEGPSILRIQQVVRGDSAAYFCASSPLAGEQFFGPGTRLTVL.

This clone is medium-sized (0.01 to 0.1%) by share. The chain joins TRBV2 to TRBJ1-2; 8 bases are a match to TRBD1. The CDR3 is 16 amino acids. Germline assignment: CDR1 SNHLY and CDR2 FYNNEI. After removal of 6 bases from V and 2 bases from J, the junction contained 11 bases not matched to a gene. The CDR3: CASSALGTGQNYGYTF. CDR3 nucleotides: TGTGCCAGCAGCGCTCTAGGGACAGGTCAAAACTATGGCTACACCTTC.

The chain carries TRBV6-5 and TRBJ1-2, with D unclear. Trimming shortened V by 0 bases and J by 6 bases, and 11 bases separated the two germline ends. This CDR3 has 14 amino acids. Germline V gene lookup returns CDR1 MNHEY and CDR2 SVGAGI. The CDR3 spells CASSYSGSGDGYTF. As DNA, the CDR3 is TGTGCCAGCAGTTACTCGGGTTCCGGGGATGGCTACACCTTC.

This clone was recorded once. The CDR3 bases are TGTGCCAGCAGCCAGAGGACTAGCGGGGTCCGTTCATATACGCAGTATTTT. It is translated as CASSQRTSGVRSYTQYF. This chain links TRBV5-6 with TRBJ2-3, with 12 bases identical to TRBD2. Germline V CDR1 and CDR2: SGHDT, YYEEEE. This CDR3 comprises 17 residues. V lost 4 bases, J lost 7 bases, and 13 bases stayed unmatched.

This clone occurred a few times. The chain carries TRBV7-9 and TRBJ2-3; TRBD2 aligns across 16 bases. The CDR3 has 19 amino acids. J was trimmed by 4 bases and V by 5 bases; bases with no gene match: 12. Germline assignment: CDR1 SEHNR and CDR2 FQNEAQ (reference sequence). Here the CDR3 reads CASSGTPGLAGGPSDTQYF. The CDR3 nucleotides are TGTGCCAGCAGCGGGACCCCGGGACTAGCGGGGGGGCCATCAGATACGCAGTATTTT. The variable domain in full, completed from reference TRBV7-9 and TRBJ2-3, reads DTGVSQNPRHKITKRGQNVTFRCDPISEHNRLYWYRQTLGQGPEFLTYFQNEAQLEKSRLLSDRFSAERPKGSFSTLEIQRTEQGDSAMYLCASSGTPGLAGGPSDTQYFGPGTRLTVL.

The J gene is TRBJ2-1, the V gene TRBV10-1, with TRBD1 as a possible D gene (5 bases). Trimming took off 2 bases at V and 6 bases at J, with 8 bases between the two ends. Germline V gene data show CDR1 as WNHNN and CDR2 as SYGVQD (reference sequence). The CDR3 is 13 residues long. CDR3 sequence reads: CASSENRGNEQFF. The CDR3 nucleotides are TGCGCCAGCAGTGAGAATAGGGGCAATGAGCAGTTCTTC.

This sequence joins TRBV7-2 and TRBJ2-7, with D uncertain. V was trimmed by 1 base and J by 4 bases, leaving 14 bases between them. Germline V lookup: CDR1 SGHTA, CDR2 FQGNSA. This CDR3 has 15 amino acids. Here the CDR3 reads CASSLVLDVDYEQYF. DNA of the CDR3: TGTGCCAGCAGCTTAGTTTTAGACGTCGATTACGAGCAGTACTTC.

The chain employs TRBV5-1 and TRBJ2-1; D ambiguous. In germline, CDR1 is SGHRS, CDR2 YFSETQ. The CDR3 covers 16 residues. V lost 7 bases to trimming and J lost 0 bases, with 17 bases between them. CDR3 nucleotides: TGCGCCAGCCAAAATCAAGCAGGTAGCTCCTACAATGAGCAGTTCTTC. Translated, it gives CASQNQAGSSYNEQFF. The full variable domain, in which reference TRBV5-1 and TRBJ2-1 provide the parts outside the CDR3, is KAGVTQTPRYLIKTRGQQVTLSCSPISGHRSVSWYQQTPGQGLQFLFEYFSETQRNKGNFPGRFSGRQFSNSRSEMNVSTLELGDSALYLCASQNQAGSSYNEQFFGPGTRLTVL.

The genes are TRBV10-3 and TRBJ1-4, with D unresolved. Germline V CDR1 and CDR2: ENHRY, SYGVKD. This CDR3 has 13 residues. V lost 8 bases, J lost 5 bases, and 12 bases lay in between. CDR3 sequence (DNA): TGTGCCATCGGCACGGACGTCAATGAAAAACTGTTTTTT. Translated: CAIGTDVNEKLFF.

The V call is TRBV7-2, the J call TRBJ2-7; a possible D gene is TRBD1 (6 bases). Germline loops: CDR1 SGHTA, CDR2 FQGNSA. The V gene lost 4 bases and the J gene lost 3 bases, with 10 bases spanning the gap. This CDR3 region has 13 residues. CDR3 bases: TGTGCCAGCAGCTCCCGGGACAACTACGAGCAGTACTTC. Translated: CASSSRDNYEQYF. Full variable domain (outside the CDR3, taken from reference TRBV7-2 and TRBJ2-7): GAGVSQSPSNKVTEKGKDVELRCDPISGHTALYWYRQSLGQGLEFLIYFQGNSAPDKSGLPSDRFSAERTGGSVSTLTIQRTQQEDSAVYLCASSSRDNYEQYFGPGTRLTVT.

This chain joins TRBV2 and TRBJ2-4; 8 bases are a match to TRBD1. Losses at the gene ends were 6 bases for V and 4 bases for J; bases not matched to a gene: 5. The CDR3 is made up of 14 amino acids. CDR1 is SNHLY, CDR2 FYNNEI, per germline. The DNA for the CDR3 is TGTGCCAGCAGCCCTAGGACAGGGAAAAACATTCAGTACTTC. It codes for CASSPRTGKNIQYF.

The J gene is TRBJ1-1, the V gene TRBV14, with 7 nucleotides matching TRBD1. Germline trimming cut 1 base from V and 4 bases from J; bases unmatched to any gene: 6. This CDR3 region has 15 residues. Looked up from germline, CDR1 is SGHDN and CDR2 is FVKESK. CDR3 sequence: CASSQGRGRVTEAFF. The CDR3 coding sequence is TGTGCCAGCAGCCAAGGTAGGGGGCGGGTCACTGAAGCTTTCTTT.

The chain joins TRBV5-5 to TRBJ1-2, with D maybe TRBD1 (6 bases). Trimming shortened V by 3 bases and J by 6 bases, and 18 bases separated the two germline ends. Germline V gives CDR1 SGHKS, CDR2 YYEKEE (reference sequence). The CDR3 consists of 15 residues. The CDR3 loop reads CASSSKQGTYDGYTF. In DNA form, the CDR3 reads TGTGCCAGCAGCTCAAAACAGGGCACCTACGATGGCTACACCTTC.

In its sample, this clone was seen once. The J gene is TRBJ1-1, the V gene TRBV5-6; D is possibly TRBD1 (6 bases). V dropped 4 bases and J dropped 0 bases, with 10 bases sitting between them. This CDR3 comprises 14 residues. Germline V gene data show CDR1 as SGHDT and CDR2 as YYEEEE. CDR3 coding DNA: TGTGCCAGCAGCCCAGGGGTTTTGAACACTGAAGCTTTCTTT. Encoded protein: CASSPGVLNTEAFF.

The rearrangement joins TRBV11-2 to TRBJ1-2, with TRBD1 matching 7 bases. This CDR3 is built from 14 residues. Per the germline V gene, CDR1 is SGHAT and CDR2 is FQNNGV. The trim removed 5 bases at V and 2 bases at J, leaving 5 bases unmatched. As DNA, the CDR3 is TGTGCCAGCAGCCTTTCGACAGGGAACTATGGCTACACCTTC. This gives the protein CASSLSTGNYGYTF.

The chain recombines TRBV18 with TRBJ2-7; 9 bases map to TRBD1. V was pared by 8 bases and J by 2 bases, with 10 bases of the junction left unmatched. Germline CDR1 KGHSH, CDR2 LQKENI. This CDR3 spans 15 amino acids. The CDR3 coding sequence is TGTGCCAGCAAAGCGGGGACAGGGTCGACCTACGAGCAGTACTTC. Its protein product is CASKAGTGSTYEQYF. Based on the CDR3 plus reference TRBV18 and TRBJ2-7, the full variable domain is NAGVMQNPRHLVRRRGQEARLRCSPMKGHSHVYWYRQLPEEGLKFMVYLQKENIIDESGMPKERFSAEFPKEGPSILRIQQVVRGDSAAYFCASKAGTGSTYEQYFGPGTRLTVT.

The chain has TRBV7-8 and TRBJ1-6; 7 positions match TRBD1. There are 18 residues in the CDR3. With 5 bases clipped from V and 6 bases from J, the junction kept 16 bases outside the gene matches. The V gene's germline CDR1 is SGHVS and CDR2 FQNEAQ. The CDR3 region is CASSRRTANTGANSPLHF. Here the CDR3 DNA reads TGTGCCAGCAGCCGCAGGACAGCAAACACAGGGGCTAATTCACCCCTCCACTTT.

CDR3 loop: CASSLGSRGTEAFF. The CDR3 DNA follows: TGTGCCAGCAGCTTGGGCTCAAGAGGCACTGAAGCTTTCTTT. The V call is TRBV5-4, the J call TRBJ1-1; D gene uncertain. The CDR3 consists of 14 residues. The germline V gene encodes CDR1 SGHNT and CDR2 YYREEE (reference sequence). V shed 0 bases and J shed 4 bases, with 10 bases lying between them.

A few counts support this clone. V and J are TRBV5-5 and TRBJ1-4, with unresolved D. This CDR3 has 13 residues. The germline V gene has CDR1 SGHKS and CDR2 YYEKEE (reference sequence). Trimming cost V 0 bases and J 7 bases, with 7 bases left between them. CDR3 residues: CASSLGPGEKLFF. CDR3 DNA: TGTGCCAGCAGCTTGGGACCCGGTGAAAAACTGTTTTTT.

This chain uses TRBV27 with TRBJ2-1, with a tentative D call TRBD2 (5 bases). Germline V gene sequence: CDR1 MNHEY, CDR2 SMNVEV (reference sequence). The CDR3 spans 14 residues. The V gene lost 2 bases and the J gene lost 8 bases, with 13 bases spanning the gap. The CDR3, as DNA: TGTGCCAGCAGTTTAGGAATAGCGTCGGATGAGCAGTTCTTC. Residues: CASSLGIASDEQFF.

V is TRBV5-1 and J is TRBJ1-2, with 8 bases aligning to TRBD1. CDR3 length equals 14 residues. V shed 0 bases and J 4 bases; nucleotides not matched to a gene: 2. Germline V gene sequence: CDR1 SGHRS, CDR2 YFSETQ. The CDR3 DNA follows: TGCGCCAGCAGCTTGGGGGACAGGTCCTATGGCTACACCTTC. Its translation: CASSLGDRSYGYTF.

CDR3 coding DNA: TGTGCCTGGAGTTTGGACACTGGAGCCAAAAACATTCAGTACTTC. The encoded protein is CAWSLDTGAKNIQYF. The chain carries TRBV30 and TRBJ2-4; D is perhaps TRBD1 (5 bases). CDR1 is GTSNPN and CDR2 is SVGIG in the germline V gene (reference sequence). The CDR3 has 15 amino acids. Trimming removed 2 bases at V and 0 bases at J, with 11 bases between. Full variable domain (missing parts from reference TRBV30 and TRBJ2-4): SQTIHQWPATLVQPVGSPLSLECTVEGTSNPNLYWYRQAAGRGLQLLFYSVGIGQISSEVPQNLSASRPQDRQFILSSKKLLLSDSGFYLCAWSLDTGAKNIQYFGAGTRLSVL.